This record covers a single TCR beta chain. V lost 2 bases and J lost 7, with 6 bases in between. The length of the CDR3 is 13 residues. Germline assignment: CDR1 SGHTA and CDR2 FQGTGA. This entry belongs to a study of cytomegalovirus exposure and HLA in healthy donors. PCR used 60 Vbeta primers and 13 Jbeta primers. TCRdb keeps only in-frame clones here, not all; method: immunoSEQ multiplex PCR. The table shows more than 95,000 clones, with 76% occurring only once. The chain joins TRBV7-3 to TRBJ1-6; D call uncertain. The sequence derives from a woman aged 18-35 years in good health and CMV-seropositive. The sequenced material came from PBMCs. The CDR3 region has the DNA TGTGCCAGCAGCTTACGACAAAATTCACCCCTCCACTTT. Its protein product is CASSLRQNSPLHF.